This is a list of T cell receptor beta chains from one sample in a study of blood T cell repertoires in COVID-19. Using immunoSEQ multiplex PCR, the repertoire was profiled, and TCRdb retains in-frame clones only, with some absent. The top ten clones hold approximately 1.2% of a sample with about 220,000 clones, roughly 80% of them seen once. Sequencing was performed on PBMCs or T cells enriched from blood (not recorded which). These receptors all come from a woman aged 35 to 49 with acute COVID-19. Both conserved end residues are part of each CDR3. D genes are given only for firm matches. Only part of the rows carry a size: once, few, many, or a class if the clone is expanded.

>TRBV2|TRBJ2-1|-|TRBD1|16
CASSVLVGGQGNEQFF
TGTGCCAGCAGTGTCCTTGTCGGGGGACAGGGCAATGAGCAGTTCTTC
>TRBV9|TRBJ2-7|few|TRBD1|13
CASSAKTGDWQYF
TGTGCCAGCAGCGCCAAAACAGGGGATTGGCAGTACTTC
>TRBV6-5|TRBJ1-2|-|-|14
CASIMGLDYYGYTF
TGTGCCAGCATTATGGGACTCGACTACTATGGCTACACCTTC
>TRBV23-1|TRBJ2-7|-|TRBD1|13
CASSRDRGYEQYF
TGCGCCAGCAGTCGGGACAGGGGATACGAGCAGTACTTC
>TRBV14|TRBJ2-5|-|-|13
CASSQGTQETQYF
TGTGCCAGCAGCCAGGGGACACAAGAGACCCAGTACTTC
>TRBV7-9|TRBJ2-7|-|-|14
CASSHYQGSYEQYF
TGTGCCAGCAGCCATTATCAGGGCTCCTACGAGCAGTACTTC
>TRBV4-3|TRBJ2-3|-|TRBD2|18
CASSQRTSGYPSTDTQYF
TGCGCCAGCAGCCAACGGACTAGCGGTTACCCTAGCACAGATACGCAGTATTTT
>TRBV25-1|TRBJ2-1|-|TRBD2|14
CASSAAGPLDEQFF
TGTGCCAGCAGTGCAGCGGGGCCACTGGATGAGCAGTTCTTC
>TRBV28|TRBJ1-5|-|-|15
CASSQSSLRNQPQHF
TGTGCCAGCAGCCAGTCATCTTTGCGCAATCAGCCCCAGCATTTT
>TRBV28|TRBJ1-5|-|TRBD1|15
CASRTDRGGNQPQHF
TGTGCCAGCAGAACGGACAGGGGCGGGAATCAGCCCCAGCATTTT
>TRBV7-9|TRBJ2-3|-|TRBD1|13
CASRDRDTDTQYF
TGTGCCAGCCGGGACAGAGACACAGATACGCAGTATTTT
>TRBV5-8|TRBJ1-1|-|-|14
CASSFGTLNTEAFF
TGTGCCAGCAGCTTTGGCACCTTGAACACTGAAGCTTTCTTT
>TRBV29-1|TRBJ1-1|-|-|13
CSVGQSMNTEAFF
TGCAGCGTAGGACAGTCCATGAACACTGAAGCTTTCTTT
>TRBV27|TRBJ1-1|-|TRBD1|17
CASSLTQGAVSYTEAFF
TGTGCCAGCAGTTTGACCCAGGGGGCGGTCTCGTACACTGAAGCTTTCTTT
>TRBV6-1|TRBJ1-4|once|-|16
CASSEARGSFNEKLFF
TGTGCCAGCAGTGAAGCGCGCGGCAGCTTTAATGAAAAACTGTTTTTT
>TRBV7-2|TRBJ2-3|many|-|13
CASSPYVADTQYF
TGTGCCAGCAGCCCCTACGTGGCAGATACGCAGTATTTT
>TRBV6-2/TRBV6-3|TRBJ1-5|-|-|17
CASSYQREQGDNQPQHF
TGTGCCAGCAGTTACCAACGTGAACAGGGAGACAATCAGCCCCAGCATTTT
>TRBV9|TRBJ1-1|-|-|15
CASTPLDRANTEAFF
TGTGCCAGTACACCTTTAGACAGAGCGAACACTGAAGCTTTCTTT
>TRBV4-2|TRBJ1-2|-|-|16
CASSQGGLEGNYGYTF
TGTGCCAGCAGCCAAGGGGGATTGGAGGGTAACTATGGCTACACCTTC
>TRBV29-1|TRBJ2-4|-|-|11
CSVDIRFRDSF
TGCAGCGTTGATATTCGGTTTCGGGACTCCTTC
>TRBV4-2|TRBJ1-2|-|-|14
CASSQDKNNYGYTF
TGTGCCAGCAGCCAAGACAAAAATAACTATGGCTACACCTTC
>TRBV27|TRBJ1-1|few|-|16
CASSLSRSRVNTEAFF
TGTGCCAGCAGTTTATCGAGGTCCAGGGTTAACACTGAAGCTTTCTTT
>TRBV27|TRBJ2-2|few|TRBD2|18
CASTQGGLAGGGTGELFF
TGTGCCAGCACCCAAGGGGGACTAGCGGGGGGAGGCACCGGGGAGCTGTTTTTT
>TRBV4-1|TRBJ1-5|-|TRBD1|15
CASSQVGAGGQPQHF
TGCGCCAGCAGCCAAGTAGGCGCAGGGGGGCAGCCCCAGCATTTT
>TRBV5-1|TRBJ2-2|-|-|15
CASSLGQGGTGELFF
TGCGCCAGCAGCTTGGGCCAAGGGGGCACCGGGGAGCTGTTTTTT
>TRBV13|TRBJ1-1|-|TRBD1|14
CASSWGTGRTEAFF
TGTGCCAGCAGCTGGGGGACAGGGCGGACTGAAGCTTTCTTT
>TRBV9|TRBJ2-7|-|TRBD1|16
CARHPTLTRGRNEQYF
TGTGCCAGGCACCCCACGCTGACCAGGGGGCGCAACGAGCAGTACTTC
>TRBV7-3|TRBJ2-1|-|TRBD2|17
CASSPGGLAGAYNEQFF
TGTGCCAGCAGCCCCGGAGGACTAGCGGGAGCATACAATGAGCAGTTCTTC
>TRBV6-2/TRBV6-3|TRBJ2-7|-|-|14
CASSSAGDTYEQYF
TGTGCCAGCAGTTCAGCAGGGGATACCTACGAGCAGTACTTC
>TRBV14|TRBJ2-7|-|TRBD2|16
CASSQDRLAGVHEQYF
TGTGCCAGCAGCCAAGATAGGCTAGCGGGAGTCCACGAGCAGTACTTC
>TRBV10-3|TRBJ2-1|-|TRBD2|16
CAISPSGGASYNEQFF
TGTGCCATCAGTCCTAGCGGGGGGGCCTCCTACAATGAGCAGTTCTTC
>TRBV5-6|TRBJ2-5|-|-|13
CASSLGLSETQYF
TGTGCCAGCAGCTTGGGACTCTCAGAGACCCAGTACTTC
>TRBV12-3/TRBV12-4|TRBJ1-1|few|-|13
CASSLGGRGEAFF
TGTGCCAGCAGCCTTGGAGGTCGGGGTGAAGCTTTCTTT
>TRBV5-6|TRBJ2-7|-|-|15
CASSLFAGSSYEQYF
TGTGCCAGCAGCTTGTTCGCGGGAAGCTCCTACGAGCAGTACTTC
>TRBV28|TRBJ2-7|-|-|13
CASSLLSTYEQYF
TGTGCCAGCAGTTTATTGAGTACCTACGAGCAGTACTTC
>TRBV3-1/TRBV3-2|TRBJ2-3|-|-|16
CASSLDRDSLPDTQYF
TGTGCCAGCAGCCTTGACCGGGACTCCCTCCCAGATACGCAGTATTTT
>TRBV20-1|TRBJ1-2|-|-|12
CSGSLGRDGYTF
TGCAGTGGTAGTTTGGGTCGGGATGGCTACACCTTC
>TRBV18|TRBJ2-7|-|TRBD1|14
CASSPQTGVHEQYF
TGTGCCAGCTCACCACAAACAGGGGTCCACGAGCAGTACTTC
>TRBV5-1|TRBJ1-1|many|-|14
CASSWGGYKAEAFF
TGCGCCAGCAGCTGGGGGGGTTATAAGGCTGAAGCTTTCTTT
>TRBV24-1|TRBJ2-3|-|TRBD1|15
CATSDPGQGADTQYF
TGTGCCACCAGTGACCCAGGACAGGGGGCAGATACGCAGTATTTT
>TRBV19|TRBJ2-7|few|TRBD2|15
CASSTGLAGGYEQYF
TGTGCCAGTAGTACCGGACTAGCGGGAGGCTACGAGCAGTACTTC
>TRBV5-1|TRBJ1-6|-|-|14
CASSFNDRSSPLHF
TGCGCCAGCAGCTTTAACGATAGGAGTTCACCCCTCCACTTT
>TRBV3-1/TRBV3-2|TRBJ1-1|once|-|16
CASSQEVRPGNTEAFF
TGTGCCAGCAGCCAAGAGGTGAGGCCGGGTAACACTGAAGCTTTCTTT
>TRBV18|TRBJ1-5|-|-|14
CASSPEGGNQPQHF
TGTGCCAGCTCACCAGAGGGGGGCAATCAGCCCCAGCATTTT
>TRBV24-1|TRBJ2-7|-|-|18
CATSDFGNRVRIWYEQYF
TGTGCCACCAGTGATTTCGGGAACAGGGTTCGGATTTGGTACGAGCAGTACTTC
>TRBV28|TRBJ1-3|-|-|11
CASSTPGSVGF
TGTGCCAGCAGTACTCCAGGGTCTGTGGGTTTT
>TRBV10-2|TRBJ2-3|-|TRBD2|16
CASSESSGVATDTQYF
TGCGCCAGCAGTGAGTCTAGCGGGGTGGCAACAGATACGCAGTATTTT
>TRBV10-3|TRBJ1-2|-|-|13
CAITTASNYGYTF
TGTGCCATCACGACAGCCTCTAACTATGGCTACACCTTC
>TRBV5-1|TRBJ1-1|-|TRBD1|15
CASSLSGTGNTEAFF
TGCGCCAGCAGCCTATCCGGGACAGGGAACACTGAAGCTTTCTTT
>TRBV28|TRBJ1-1|few|-|12
CASSERVTEAFF
TGTGCCAGCAGCGAACGCGTCACTGAAGCTTTCTTT
>TRBV5-6|TRBJ1-2|-|TRBD1|15
CASSLVRDRESGYTF
TGTGCCAGCAGCTTGGTCCGGGACAGGGAGTCTGGCTACACCTTC
>TRBV6-5|TRBJ2-2|-|-|15
CASNQGRASTGELFF
TGTGCCAGCAACCAGGGCAGGGCTAGCACCGGGGAGCTGTTTTTT
>TRBV5-1|TRBJ1-1|-|TRBD1|15
CASSLGDRGRTEAFF
TGCGCCAGCAGCTTGGGGGACAGGGGAAGGACTGAAGCTTTCTTT
>TRBV5-6|TRBJ1-4|-|-|16
CASSTGGGRHYEKLFF
TGTGCCAGCAGCACGGGGGGGGGCAGACACTATGAAAAACTGTTTTTT
>TRBV28|TRBJ2-6|-|-|13
CASSQTGANVLTF
TGTGCCAGCAGCCAAACTGGGGCCAACGTCCTGACTTTC
>TRBV29-1|TRBJ2-3|once|-|12
CSVGLAGDTQYF
TGCAGCGTTGGGCTAGCCGGAGATACGCAGTATTTT
>TRBV6-5|TRBJ2-1|-|-|15
CASSQSSAARNEQFF
TGTGCCAGCAGCCAGAGTAGCGCTGCGCGGAATGAGCAGTTCTTC
>TRBV19|TRBJ2-7|-|TRBD1|13
CATRPGTDYEQYF
TGTGCCACCCGACCAGGGACAGATTACGAGCAGTACTTC
>TRBV29-1|TRBJ1-1|-|TRBD1|17
CSVKAWGATGLGTEAFF
TGCAGCGTTAAGGCCTGGGGGGCGACAGGGTTAGGCACTGAAGCTTTCTTT
>TRBV21-1|TRBJ2-2|-|-|16
CASSPLDTANTGELFF
TGTGCCAGCAGCCCCCTGGACACAGCGAACACCGGGGAGCTGTTTTTT